This TCR beta chain was documented in a study of T-cell reconstitution after alpha-beta-depleted transplantation in children. Preparing the TCRbeta library involved the use of unique molecular identifiers. MiXCR, applied by TCRdb to the PCR reads, yields one record per CDR3 protein. Among 900,000 or so distinct CDR3 sequences listed, around 17% were seen once. V was pared by 0 bases and J by 0 bases, with 7 bases between. CDR3 length: 15 amino acids. Per germline, CDR1 SGHRS and CDR2 YFSETQ. The sequence derives from a male patient younger than 18 who had a stem cell transplant for acute lymphoblastic leukemia, so the T cells may come from the graft donor. The starting material was PBMCs, mostly from graft donor cells, obtained 360 days after TCRalphabeta/CD19-depleted stem cell transplant. The V and J genes are TRBV5-1 and TRBJ1-5; D is unclear. In nucleotides, the CDR3 is TGCGCCAGCAGCTTGGAGCCCTATAGCAATCAGCCCCAGCATTTT. Translation gives CASSLEPYSNQPQHF.